This T cell receptor beta chain was captured in a study of shared clonotypes between healthy human individuals. About the study: A couple of women and three men aged 18 to 49 made up the donors. The study, taken as a whole, reports: Blood was the sole source, and tissue repertoires probably differ.

Selected positively for CCR7 and CD45RO-negative, naive CD8 cells excluded terminally differentiated effector memory CD45RA+ cells. Donation came from healthy HIV-negative adults that had no recent acute infections or vaccinations. Those who donated, Caucasian adults without exception, all lived in Nashville, Tennessee. This clone was recorded only once. The target antigen is unknown. J was trimmed by 6 bases and V by 0 bases; bases with no gene match: 7. The CDR3 runs 14 residues. Germline values: CDR1 SQVTM, CDR2 ANQGSEA. The data were produced by immunoSEQ multiplex PCR, yet TCRdb's version contains in-frame clones alone and is incomplete. The data show about 2 million clones, with roughly 95% seen just once and around 1.1% held by the top ten.

The chain uses TRBV29-1 and TRBJ1-2, with TRBD1 matching 7 bases. The sequenced sample was naive CD8+ T cells sorted from blood. The sequence was obtained from a man aged 18 to 30 in good health. The CDR3 nucleotides are TGCAGCGTTGAAGACCAGGGGGGGCTAAATGGCTACACCTTC. It yields the protein CSVEDQGGLNGYTF.